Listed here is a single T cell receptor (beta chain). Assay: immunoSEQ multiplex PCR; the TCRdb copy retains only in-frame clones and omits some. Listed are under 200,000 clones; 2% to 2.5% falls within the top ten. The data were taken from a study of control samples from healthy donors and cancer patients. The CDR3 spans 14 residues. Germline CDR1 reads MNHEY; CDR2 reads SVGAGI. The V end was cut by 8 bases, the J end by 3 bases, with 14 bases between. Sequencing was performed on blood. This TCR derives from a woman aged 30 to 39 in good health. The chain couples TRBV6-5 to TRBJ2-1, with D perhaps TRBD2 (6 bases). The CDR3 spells CASLDRGYYNEQFF. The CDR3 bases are TGTGCCAGCCTAGACCGGGGGTACTACAATGAGCAGTTCTTC.